This T cell receptor beta chain was identified in a study of cytomegalovirus exposure and HLA in healthy donors. Study overall: A later analysis reported the same platform for the roughly 120 validation repertoires and the 650 to 750 first-cohort repertoires.

Assay: immunoSEQ multiplex PCR; the TCRdb copy retains only in-frame clones and omits some. This table holds approximately 270,000 clones, roughly 84% found once. As concerns this clone: Its antigen is not identified.

The V gene lost 0 bases and the J gene lost 3 bases, with 7 bases spanning the gap. The CDR3 spans 13 residues. Germline V gives CDR1 SGHRS, CDR2 YFSETQ. The study, taken as a whole, reports: In vitro, three CMV-associated chains proved specific for CMV antigens. According to a later analysis, TCR clusters from the first cohort tended to co-occur in the roughly 110 validation repertoires.

Sequencing was carried out using PBMCs. The J gene is TRBJ2-7, the V gene TRBV5-1; unclear D gene. This TCR derives from a man between 18 and 35 years old in good health and CMV-seropositive. Here the CDR3 reads CASSLDPNYEQYF. The CDR3, as DNA: TGCGCCAGCAGCTTGGATCCCAACTACGAGCAGTACTTC.